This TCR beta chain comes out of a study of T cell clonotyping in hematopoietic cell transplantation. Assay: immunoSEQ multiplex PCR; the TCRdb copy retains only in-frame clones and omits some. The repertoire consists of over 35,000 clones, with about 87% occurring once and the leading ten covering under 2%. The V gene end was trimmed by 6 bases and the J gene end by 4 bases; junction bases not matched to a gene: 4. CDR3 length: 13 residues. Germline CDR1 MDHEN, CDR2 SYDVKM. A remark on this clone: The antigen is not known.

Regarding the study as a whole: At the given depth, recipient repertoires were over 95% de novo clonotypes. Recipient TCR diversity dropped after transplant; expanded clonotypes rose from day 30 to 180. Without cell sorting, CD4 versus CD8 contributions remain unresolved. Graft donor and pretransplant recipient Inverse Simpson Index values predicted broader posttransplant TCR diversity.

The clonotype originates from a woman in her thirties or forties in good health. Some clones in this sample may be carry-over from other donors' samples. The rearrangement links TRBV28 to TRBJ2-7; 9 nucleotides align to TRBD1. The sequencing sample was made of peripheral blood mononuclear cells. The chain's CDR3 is CASRTGGKYEQYF. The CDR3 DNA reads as TGTGCCAGCAGGACAGGGGGAAAATACGAGCAGTACTTC.